The 9 T cell receptor beta chains below all came from one sample that was sequenced in a study of T cell responses to AZD1222 COVID-19 vaccine. Libraries were prepared by immunoSEQ multiplex PCR; TCRdb keeps only in-frame clonotypes and omits some of them. The sample consists of roughly 120,000 clones, more than 80% of them appearing once. The sample here was peripheral blood, taken 28 days after the second AZD1222 dose. Source of these receptors: an adult who received the AZD1222 COVID-19 vaccine.

This clone was seen once. The J gene is TRBJ1-2, the V gene TRBV4-1; TRBD1 is a possible D gene (6 bases). Trimming pared 1 base from V and 4 bases from J, leaving 13 bases between. Looked up from germline, CDR1 is MGHRA and CDR2 is YSYEKL. This CDR3 is 15 amino acids long. The chain's CDR3 is CASSQGQERTYGYTF. As DNA, the CDR3 is TGCGCCAGCAGCCAAGGACAGGAACGAACCTATGGCTACACCTTC.

The gene calls are TRBV5-1 and TRBJ2-2; 7 bases are a match to TRBD1. The CDR3 is 16 residues long. CDR1 and CDR2 from the germline V gene are SGHRS and YFSETQ. The J segment lost 4 bases and the V segment lost 0 bases, leaving 6 bases of the junction unmatched. The CDR3 is CASSLAGTAITGELFF. Written as DNA, the CDR3 is TGCGCCAGCAGCTTGGCGGGGACAGCGATCACCGGGGAGCTGTTTTTT.

The DNA of the CDR3 is TGTGCCAGCAGCCAATCGACAGGGACCAATCAGCCCCAGCATTTT. Residues: CASSQSTGTNQPQHF. The V call is TRBV3-1 (or the pseudogene TRBV3-2), the J call TRBJ1-5; TRBD1 matches 7 bases. The CDR3 runs 15 residues. V lost 2 bases and J lost 3; bases outside the gene matches: 4. Germline V gene sequence: CDR1 LGHDT, CDR2 YNNKEL (reference sequence).

The J gene is TRBJ2-2, the V gene TRBV5-5, with TRBD2 as a possible D gene (5 bases). Between the trimmed V and J ends, which lost 4 bases and 4 bases, there was a span of 17 bases. The CDR3 contains 16 residues. CDR1 and CDR2 from the germline V gene are SGHKS and YYEKEE (reference sequence). The CDR3 bases are TGTGCCAGCAGCCGCGACCCCGGGGTGGGCACCGGGGAGCTGTTTTTT. Its translation is CASSRDPGVGTGELFF.

The chain joins TRBV12-3 or TRBV12-4 to TRBJ1-1, with unresolved D. The CDR3 covers 13 residues. V was cut by 6 bases and J by 10 bases, with 18 bases left in between. The CDR3: CASRGPVLGPAFF. For the CDR3, the DNA is TGTGCCAGCAGAGGGCCGGTTCTCGGTCCAGCTTTCTTT.

The chain links TRBV6-5 to TRBJ1-1; D is undetermined. This CDR3 has 10 amino acids. Germline CDR1 and CDR2: MNHEY and SVGAGI. The CDR3 loop reads CGVGSYEAFF. In nucleotides, the CDR3 is TGTGGGGTGGGATCTTATGAAGCTTTCTTT.

V and J are TRBV24-1 and TRBJ2-2; 7 bases align to TRBD1. Germline V gene sequence: CDR1 KGHDR, CDR2 SFDVKD. V shed 5 bases, J shed 6 bases, and the junction held 8 bases outside the gene matches. There are 15 residues in the CDR3. The CDR3 here is CATSADRVISGELFF. The CDR3, as DNA: TGTGCCACCAGTGCCGACAGGGTAATATCCGGGGAGCTGTTTTTT.

On this clone: The germline gene is not matched at one end of the junction; a read error may be the cause. V is TRBV2 and J is TRBJ1-2; D remains unclear. The V gene's germline CDR1 is SNHLY and CDR2 FYNNEI. This CDR3 contains 12 residues. The CDR3 DNA is TGTGCCAGCAGTGACAAGGGCTATGGCTGCACCTTC. Protein product: CASSDKGYGCTF.

This rearrangement joins TRBV7-6 to TRBJ1-5, with D possibly matching TRBD1 (5 bases). Trimming removed 2 bases at V and 2 bases at J, with 10 bases between. Germline V gene sequence: CDR1 SGHVS, CDR2 FNYEAQ. The CDR3 spans 15 residues. The CDR3 loop is CASSLSGLGNQPQHF. The CDR3, as DNA: TGTGCCAGCAGCTTATCAGGGTTGGGCAATCAGCCCCAGCATTTT.